This is a list of T cell receptor beta chains from one sample in a study of OX40 agonist ivuxolimab in advanced cancers. Sequenced by immunoSEQ multiplex PCR; TCRdb stores in-frame clones only, minus some. The top ten clones hold 1.5% to 2% of a sample with 75,000 to 90,000 clones, about 86% of them seen once. The material was CD4+ or CD8+ T cells sorted from blood, obtained in a trial of the OX40 agonist ivuxolimab. Receptor source: an adult with an advanced solid tumor such as melanoma, head and neck, liver or kidney cancer. CDR3s include the opening cysteine and the closing phenylalanine or tryptophan. Each record gives: V gene, J gene, clone size, D gene, CDR3 DNA, CDR3 protein. D genes are given only for firm matches. Clone size is not always given. Where it is, it says once, few, many or a class for expanded clones.

TRBV28,TRBJ1-1,NA,NA,TGTGCCAGTCTAATGGTGGGGGCGAGGACTGAAGCTTTCTTT,CASLMVGARTEAFF
TRBV6-4,TRBJ2-6,few,NA,TGTGCCAGCCGGGACGGGGGGGCCAACGTCCTGACTTTC,CASRDGGANVLTF
TRBV4-1,TRBJ1-1,once,NA,TGCGCCAGCAGCCAAGTGGGGCGGGAAGCTTTCTTT,CASSQVGREAFF
TRBV19,TRBJ2-7,NA,TRBD1,TGTGCCAGTAGTCCCCGGACAGGGTGGTACGAGCAGTACTTC,CASSPRTGWYEQYF
TRBV6-5,TRBJ1-3,NA,TRBD1,TGTGCCAGCAGTTACCAGGGGGCGACTGGAAACACCATATATTTT,CASSYQGATGNTIYF
TRBV6-5,TRBJ2-3,NA,NA,TGTGCCAGCAGTTACCTGGGTGGGGAAGCGCAGTATTTT,CASSYLGGEAQYF
TRBV4-3,TRBJ2-3,NA,TRBD2,TGCGCCAGCAGCCAAGATAGCATTGGGTTTCTAGCGGGAGGTGCAGATACGCAGTATTTT,CASSQDSIGFLAGGADTQYF
TRBV19,TRBJ1-1,NA,TRBD1,TGTGCCAGTAGTAGGCGACAGGGGGCGCAAAGGACTGAAGCTTTCTTT,CASSRRQGAQRTEAFF
TRBV5-4,TRBJ1-2,NA,NA,TGTGCCAGCAGCTTGCCCCAGGGAGGAACTAGCTATGGCTACACCTTC,CASSLPQGGTSYGYTF
TRBV5-6,TRBJ2-1,NA,TRBD2,TGTGCCAGCAGCGGGGGACTAGCGGGAGTTGGCAATGAGCAGTTCTTC,CASSGGLAGVGNEQFF
TRBV14,TRBJ2-7,few,TRBD2,TGTGCCAGCAGCCACCTAGCGGGGGGGCTCGAGCAGTACTTC,CASSHLAGGLEQYF
TRBV7-6,TRBJ2-7,NA,NA,TGTGCCAGCAGCCGGACACGGAAGGACGAGCAGTACTTC,CASSRTRKDEQYF
TRBV7-8,TRBJ2-7,NA,TRBD1,TGTGCCAGCAGGGAGCCGGGACAGGGGCCCTACGAGCAGTACTTC,CASREPGQGPYEQYF
TRBV19,TRBJ2-1,NA,NA,TGTGCCAGTAAGGGGGGCGGCGGGAGTTGGAATGAGCAGTTCTTC,CASKGGGGSWNEQFF
TRBV5-5,TRBJ2-3,NA,TRBD1,TGTGCCAGCAGCTTGCGGGACAGGGGGCAGGATACGCAGTATTTT,CASSLRDRGQDTQYF
TRBV5-4,TRBJ2-1,NA,TRBD1,TGTGCCAGCAGCCGGGACAGGTCCAATGAGCAGTTCTTC,CASSRDRSNEQFF
TRBV19,TRBJ2-1,NA,NA,TGTGCCAGTAGTGCCTTGACAGGCCAGCGGGTCTACAATGAGCAGTTCTTC,CASSALTGQRVYNEQFF
TRBV9,TRBJ1-1,few,NA,TGTGCCAGCAGCCCGACATTTGATTGGGGCACTGAAGCTTTCTTT,CASSPTFDWGTEAFF
TRBV11-2,TRBJ2-2,NA,TRBD2,TGTGCCAGCAGCTTAGGCGGGAGAGGAACCGGGGAGCTGTTTTTT,CASSLGGRGTGELFF
TRBV2,TRBJ1-2,NA,NA,TGTGCCAGCAGTGACCCAGGGGAAAACTATGGCTACACCTTC,CASSDPGENYGYTF
TRBV6-5,TRBJ2-1,once,TRBD1,TGTGCCAGCAGTTCCAACGGACAGGGGGCTGCTGAGCAGTTCTTC,CASSSNGQGAAEQFF
TRBV6-5,TRBJ2-7,NA,TRBD1,TGTGCCAGCAGTCCCAGGACAGGGACCCACGAGCAGTACTTC,CASSPRTGTHEQYF
TRBV7-3,TRBJ2-2,NA,NA,TGTGCCAGCAGCTTAGGCTTACAGGGGAACACCGGGGAGCTGTTTTTT,CASSLGLQGNTGELFF
TRBV15,TRBJ2-5,NA,TRBD2,TGTGCCGCCGGGACTAGCAGTTTCAGGCAAGAGACCCAGTACTTC,CAAGTSSFRQETQYF
TRBV11-2,TRBJ2-5,NA,NA,TGTGCCAGCAGCTTAGAGCCCGTGGAGACCCAGTACTTC,CASSLEPVETQYF
TRBV9,TRBJ2-7,NA,NA,TGTGCCAGCAGCGTAACCAGCAGATCGAGCTCCTACGAGCAGTACTTC,CASSVTSRSSSYEQYF
TRBV19,TRBJ2-5,NA,TRBD1,TGTGCCAGTAGTTCACCGGGACAGGGAAAAGGAGAGACCCAGTACTTC,CASSSPGQGKGETQYF
TRBV23-1,TRBJ2-4,NA,NA,TGCGCCAGCAGTCAATCGCCAGGGGCCAAAAACATTCAGTACTTC,CASSQSPGAKNIQYF
TRBV6-6,TRBJ1-2,few,TRBD1,TGTGCCAGCAGTCAGACAGGGAAGAATGGCTACACCTTC,CASSQTGKNGYTF
TRBV9,TRBJ2-5,once,TRBD2,TGTGCCAGCAGCGTAGCGGGGGGGCCAGAGACCCAGTACTTC,CASSVAGGPETQYF
TRBV11-2,TRBJ1-5,NA,TRBD1,TGTGCCAGCAGCATGGACAGGGAGCAGCCCCAGCATTTT,CASSMDREQPQHF
TRBV5-4,TRBJ2-5,NA,TRBD2,TGTGCCAGCAGCTCGGGCGGGGGAGGCGTGGAGACCCAGTACTTC,CASSSGGGGVETQYF
TRBV29-1,TRBJ2-5,NA,NA,TGCAGCGTTAAAGAGGGAGGGGGGGAGACCCAGTACTTC,CSVKEGGGETQYF
TRBV27,TRBJ1-1,NA,NA,TGTGCCAGCAGTTTAAAGAGGGGGATGAACACTGAAGCTTTCTTT,CASSLKRGMNTEAFF
TRBV7-3,TRBJ2-3,NA,NA,TGTGCCAGCAGCCTAACAGTTGGAGATACGCAGTATTTT,CASSLTVGDTQYF
TRBV5-1,TRBJ2-5,few,TRBD1,TGCGCCAGCAGCCCGGGACAGGGTCCCACGGCGACCCAGTACTTC,CASSPGQGPTATQYF
TRBV9,TRBJ2-7,NA,TRBD2,TGTGCCAGCAGCGCGAGGCTAGCGGGAGGGCCGGGAGCCTACGAGCAGTACTTC,CASSARLAGGPGAYEQYF
TRBV7-2,TRBJ1-2,NA,TRBD1,TGTGCCAGCAGCTCCCGGGACAGGGGATACTATGGCTACACCTTC,CASSSRDRGYYGYTF
TRBV7-2,TRBJ2-7,NA,NA,TGTGCCAGCAGCTTAGGACAGTCCAACGAGCAGTACTTC,CASSLGQSNEQYF
TRBV6-1,TRBJ2-3,NA,NA,TGTGCCAGCAGTGAAGCTGGAGATAGCACAGATACGCAGTATTTT,CASSEAGDSTDTQYF
TRBV2,TRBJ2-1,NA,TRBD1,TGTGCCAGCAGTGGGGGGACAGTACCCCATGAGCAGTTCTTC,CASSGGTVPHEQFF
TRBV5-1,TRBJ1-1,once,TRBD1,TGCGCCAGCAGCTTGGCAGGACAGGGTGCGTCTAGATGGGTGAACACTGAAGCTTTCTTT,CASSLAGQGASRWVNTEAFF
TRBV30,TRBJ2-3,NA,TRBD2,TGTGCCTGGCGTGGGGGAACTAGCGGGTTCACAGATACGCAGTATTTT,CAWRGGTSGFTDTQYF
TRBV5-1,TRBJ2-3,NA,TRBD1,TGCGCCAGCAGCTTGACAGGGGGTGGGGAAGATACGCAGTATTTT,CASSLTGGGEDTQYF
TRBV5-5,TRBJ2-1,once,NA,TGTGCCAGCTCAGGGACAGAGCAGTTCTTC,CASSGTEQFF
TRBV7-2,TRBJ1-2,NA,TRBD1,TGTGCCAGCAGCTTAGAAGGGACAGCTTTCGGCTACACCTTC,CASSLEGTAFGYTF
TRBV5-1,TRBJ2-5,NA,TRBD1,TGCGCCAGCAGCTTGTATGGACAGGGGGCCGGAGAGACCCAGTACTTC,CASSLYGQGAGETQYF
TRBV7-9,TRBJ1-4,NA,TRBD1,TGTGCCAGCAGCCTAAGCGGCAGGGGGAATGAAAAACTGTTTTTT,CASSLSGRGNEKLFF
TRBV20-1,TRBJ1-1,NA,NA,TGCAGTGCGAGCGAAAACACTGAAGCTTTCTTT,CSASENTEAFF
TRBV11-2,TRBJ2-3,NA,TRBD2,TGTGCCAGCAGCTTCAGAGGGGCGGGGGGGCAAGATACGCAGTATTTT,CASSFRGAGGQDTQYF
TRBV6-6,TRBJ1-4,NA,NA,TGTGCCAGCAGACCAGCTAGGCAGGGAGAGAATGAAAAACTGTTTTTT,CASRPARQGENEKLFF